The 15 T cell receptor beta chains presented below share a single source sample, sequenced in a study of long-term antiretroviral therapy in people with HIV. Investigators performed immunoSEQ version v3.0 at survey level. Produced via immunoSEQ multiplex PCR; TCRdb's table is partial and in-frame only. The sample carries some 24,000 clones, 81% recorded once. The material sequenced was unsorted PBMCs, taken at the start of antiretroviral therapy, before treatment. The receptors stem from a woman under 30 with HIV.

This clone was counted once. The chain employs TRBV10-3 and TRBJ2-1, with TRBD2 matching over 11 bases. This CDR3 has 12 residues. V lost 5 bases to trimming and J lost 15 bases; unmatched junction nucleotides: 6. The germline gives CDR1 ENHRY, CDR2 SYGVKD. Written as DNA, the CDR3 is TGTGCCATCAGTACCTTAGCGGGAGGGACGTTCTTC. Translation gives CAISTLAGGTFF.

The chain is built from TRBV4-2 and TRBJ2-1, with D possibly matching TRBD2 (6 bases). The germline V and J ends were trimmed by 0 bases and 11 bases, with 20 bases remaining between them. Per germline, CDR1 LGHNA and CDR2 YNFKEQ. The CDR3 extends over 16 amino acids. The CDR3 is CASSQDLGDSSNQQFF. CDR3 DNA: TGTGCCAGCAGCCAAGATCTCGGGGACTCGAGTAATCAGCAGTTCTTC.

This clone is a singleton in its sample. The chain has TRBV6-1 and TRBJ2-7, with D hard to call. The CDR3 is made up of 12 amino acids. Germline-derived CDR1 and CDR2 are MNHNS and SASEGT. Trimming removed 4 bases at V and 4 bases at J, with 8 bases between. The CDR3 loop reads CASSVKVYEQYF. The CDR3 DNA reads as TGTGCCAGCAGTGTGAAGGTTTACGAGCAGTACTTC.

This chain links TRBV2 with TRBJ2-7; 13 bases are a match to TRBD2. The CDR3 loop spans 13 amino acids. Trimming took 10 bases from V and 7 from J; bases not matched to a gene: 7. Per germline, CDR1 SNHLY and CDR2 FYNNEI. The CDR3 nucleotides are TGTGCCATGGAATCGGGACTAGCGGGGGAGCAGTACTTC. Protein: CAMESGLAGEQYF.

J is TRBJ2-1 and V is TRBV9; 7 nucleotides match TRBD2. From germline, CDR1 is SGDLS and CDR2 YYNGEE. V was clipped by 4 bases and J by 7 bases; unmatched bases: 14. The CDR3 covers 16 residues. DNA of the CDR3: TGTGCCAGCAGCAGTGAGAGTTGGGGGGGGGTAAATGAGCAGTTCTTC. It is translated as CASSSESWGGVNEQFF. The full variable domain, completed using reference TRBV9 and TRBJ2-1, is DSGVTQTPKHLITATGQRVTLRCSPRSGDLSVYWYQQSLDQGLQFLIQYYNGEERAKGNILERFSAQQFPDLHSELNLSSLELGDSALYFCASSSESWGGVNEQFFGPGTRLTVL.

The rearrangement links TRBV7-9 to TRBJ1-3; D might be TRBD1 (6 bases). CDR1 and CDR2 from the germline V gene are SEHNR and FQNEAQ (reference sequence). V lost 5 bases, J lost 0 bases, and 14 bases lay in between. CDR3 size: 16 residues. Here the CDR3 reads CASSPWGGLSGNTIYF. The CDR3 DNA sequence: TGTGCCAGCAGCCCATGGGGGGGCCTCTCTGGAAACACCATATATTTT.

This clone was picked up one time. This chain connects TRBV7-8 to TRBJ2-7; 9 bases fit TRBD1. V shed 5 bases, J shed 2 bases, and the junction held 13 bases outside the gene matches. The germline gives CDR1 SGHVS, CDR2 FQNEAQ. The CDR3 is made up of 17 amino acids. This CDR3 is CASSVESGTGFTYEQYF. CDR3 coding DNA: TGTGCCAGCAGCGTAGAGTCCGGGACAGGGTTTACCTACGAGCAGTACTTC.

Here the CDR3 reads CASSSSGTKLGQPQHF. For the CDR3, the DNA is TGTGCCAGCAGCTCCTCCGGGACAAAGTTAGGTCAGCCCCAGCATTTT. The chain carries TRBV7-2 and TRBJ1-5, with TRBD1 as a possible D gene (6 bases). Trimming shortened V by 4 bases and J by 6 bases, and 19 bases separated the two germline ends. This CDR3 has 16 amino acids. Looked up from germline, CDR1 is SGHTA and CDR2 is FQGNSA.

The rearrangement links TRBV28 to TRBJ2-7; the D gene could be TRBD1 or TRBD2 (6 bases each). The germline V and J ends were trimmed by 3 bases and 2 bases, with 11 bases remaining between them. Germline V gene sequence: CDR1 MDHEN, CDR2 SYDVKM. The CDR3 extends over 14 amino acids. The CDR3: CASSFAGHTYEQYF. The CDR3, as DNA: TGTGCCAGCAGTTTCGCGGGACACACCTACGAGCAGTACTTC.

The chain employs TRBV9 and TRBJ1-1; tentatively, D is TRBD1 (5 bases). Per the germline V gene, CDR1 is SGDLS and CDR2 is YYNGEE. The ends were cut back, 0 bases at V and 7 bases at J, with 16 bases in the middle. The CDR3 consists of 15 residues. CDR3 region: CASSVEGREYNEAFF. The CDR3 DNA reads as TGTGCCAGCAGCGTAGAAGGCAGGGAATATAATGAAGCTTTCTTT.

V gene TRBV28 combines with J gene TRBJ1-1; possible D gene TRBD1, 6 bases. Trimming pared 7 bases from V and 1 base from J, leaving 16 bases between. This CDR3 contains 15 residues. Germline-derived CDR1 and CDR2 are MDHEN and SYDVKM. Here the CDR3 reads CASNRLDRPNTEAFF. For the CDR3, the DNA is TGTGCCAGCAACAGATTGGACAGACCGAACACTGAAGCTTTCTTT. Together with reference TRBV28 and TRBJ1-1, the CDR3 gives the full variable domain: DVKVTQSSRYLVKRTGEKVFLECVQDMDHENMFWYRQDPGLGLRLIYFSYDVKMKEKGDIPEGYSVSREKKERFSLILESASTNQTSMYLCASNRLDRPNTEAFFGQGTRLTVV.

This chain uses TRBV27 with TRBJ2-7; a possible D gene is TRBD2 (5 bases). This CDR3 region has 14 residues. In germline, CDR1 is MNHEY, CDR2 SMNVEV (reference sequence). The ends were cut back, 6 bases at V and 6 bases at J, with 18 bases in the middle. The chain's CDR3 is CASSIGFGVREQYF. CDR3 DNA sequence: TGTGCCAGCAGCATAGGGTTCGGGGTGCGCGAGCAGTACTTC.

This clone is termed medium-sized. The rearrangement uses TRBV4-3 and TRBJ2-3, with 9 bases lining up with TRBD2. The CDR3 has 17 amino acids. Looked up from germline, CDR1 is LGHNA and CDR2 is YSLEER. The V and J ends lost 6 bases and 2 bases, in that order; junction bases with no gene match: 12. The CDR3 nucleotides read TGCGCCAGCAGTCCGACTAGCGGCGGGGCCTTCACAGATACGCAGTATTTT. The encoded protein is CASSPTSGGAFTDTQYF.

The chain joins TRBV7-6 to TRBJ2-1; D is perhaps TRBD2 (5 bases). Germline CDR1 SGHVS, CDR2 FNYEAQ. This CDR3 contains 13 residues. V lost 6 bases and J 8 bases, leaving 14 bases between the germline ends. CDR3 coding DNA: TGTGCCAGCAGTTACTCCGGAGGCGATGAGCAGTTCTTC. It codes for CASSYSGGDEQFF.

The chain is built from TRBV5-1 and TRBJ2-7; weak D call: TRBD1 (6 bases). The CDR3 extends over 14 amino acids. V gave up 3 bases and J gave up 0 bases, with 10 bases separating them. Germline V gene sequence: CDR1 SGHRS, CDR2 YFSETQ. DNA of the CDR3: TGCGCCAGCAGCTGGACAGAGACCTCCTACGAGCAGTACTTC. It encodes CASSWTETSYEQYF.